The 26 T cell receptor beta chains below were found in one sample sequenced in a study of cytomegalovirus exposure and HLA in healthy donors (dated by TCRdb to about 2017). Receptor amplification or capture employed the immunoSEQ multiplex PCR assay. For the multiplex PCR, a mixture combining 60 forward primers for TCR Vbeta segments and 13 reverse primers for TCR Jbeta segments was used. The immuneACCESS repertoire file appears here via TCRdb, limited to in-frame rearrangements. These files lack a portion of the clones; in checked studies, under half of the deficit traces to unresolved V genes, and the cause of the others is not known. Present in this sample are about 160,000 clones, over 70% of which were seen just once. The ten top clones hold 6.5% to 9% of the sample. Sample: PBMCs. These receptors all come from a woman between 40 and 50 years old in good health and CMV-seropositive.

This chain joins TRBV6-1 and TRBJ2-1; D is perhaps TRBD2 (6 bases). Per germline, CDR1 MNHNS and CDR2 SASEGT. V was pared by 8 bases and J by 3 bases, with 11 bases between. The CDR3 loop spans 13 amino acids. Here the CDR3 DNA reads TGTGCCAGCTTGGCTAGCGTCTACAATGAGCAGTTCTTC. Encoded protein: CASLASVYNEQFF.

The chain combines TRBV7-9 with TRBJ1-2; D is undetermined. This CDR3 comprises 14 residues. Germline lookup yields CDR1 SEHNR and CDR2 FQNEAQ (reference sequence). V shed 3 bases and J shed 2 bases, with 10 bases lying between them. CDR3 sequence: CASSLNLANYGYTF. CDR3 DNA: TGTGCCAGCAGCTTGAACCTAGCCAACTATGGCTACACCTTC.

V usage is TRBV5-1 and J usage is TRBJ2-2; 9 nucleotides line up with TRBD2. The V gene end was trimmed by 1 base and the J gene end by 0 bases; junction bases not matched to a gene: 4. Germline V CDR1 and CDR2: SGHRS, YFSETQ. This CDR3 has 17 amino acids. CDR3 residues: CASSLPIAGANTGELFF. In DNA, the CDR3 is TGCGCCAGCAGCTTGCCAATAGCGGGGGCGAACACCGGGGAGCTGTTTTTT.

This clone was observed a handful of times. The chain links TRBV5-1 to TRBJ2-3; possibly TRBD1 for D (5 bases). Looked up from germline, CDR1 is SGHRS and CDR2 is YFSETQ. Trimming pared 9 bases from V and 0 bases from J, leaving 14 bases between. This CDR3 is 14 amino acids long. CDR3: CATKDTFSTDTQYF. As DNA, the CDR3 is TGCGCCACCAAGGACACCTTTAGCACAGATACGCAGTATTTT.

The V and J genes are TRBV6-1 and TRBJ1-1; D not resolved. V gave up 8 bases and J gave up 0 bases, with 10 bases separating them. Germline V CDR1 and CDR2: MNHNS, SASEGT. The CDR3 covers 13 residues. Here the CDR3 DNA reads TGTGCCAGCCGGTCGGTTTTGAACACTGAAGCTTTCTTT. Translation gives CASRSVLNTEAFF.

J is TRBJ2-3 and V is TRBV7-8; 9 bases are a match to TRBD2. The CDR3 covers 14 residues. V shed 1 base and J 6 bases; nucleotides not matched to a gene: 2. Germline lookup yields CDR1 SGHVS and CDR2 FQNEAQ. CDR3 protein: CASSLVSGGDTQYF. The CDR3 region has the DNA TGTGCCAGCAGCTTAGTTAGCGGGGGTGATACGCAGTATTTT. Based on the CDR3 plus reference TRBV7-8 and TRBJ2-3, the full variable domain is GAGVSQSPRYKVAKRGQDVALRCDPISGHVSLFWYQQALGQGPEFLTYFQNEAQLDKSGLPSDRFFAERPEGSVSTLKIQRTQQEDSAVYLCASSLVSGGDTQYFGPGTRLTVL.

The chain has TRBV15 and TRBJ1-2; maybe TRBD1 (6 bases). Trimming shortened V by 5 bases and J by 0 bases, and 16 bases separated the two germline ends. Germline CDR1 reads LNHNV; CDR2 reads YYDKDF (reference sequence). CDR3 length: 16 amino acids. CDR3 DNA sequence: TGTGCCACCAGCCTGAGAGGACAGCCCCCTAACTATGGCTACACCTTC. Translation: CATSLRGQPPNYGYTF.

The chain couples TRBV5-1 to TRBJ1-6; D gene unclear. The germline V and J ends were trimmed by 3 bases and 7 bases, with 14 bases remaining between them. The CDR3 spans 15 residues. The germline CDR1 and CDR2 sequences are SGHRS and YFSETQ. CDR3 protein: CASSSDSSGNSPLHF. The CDR3 nucleotides are TGCGCCAGCAGCTCAGACTCGTCCGGGAATTCACCCCTCCACTTT.

The CDR3 here is CASSERSLGYTF. For the CDR3, the DNA is TGTGCCAGCAGTGAACGGAGCTTAGGCTACACCTTC. V gene TRBV6-1 combines with J gene TRBJ1-2; D remains ambiguous. This CDR3 spans 12 amino acids. Looked up from germline, CDR1 is MNHNS and CDR2 is SASEGT. Trimming removed 2 bases from V and 8 bases from J, with 9 bases in between.

This chain joins TRBV6-1 and TRBJ1-2; a weak D match, TRBD1 (5 bases). This CDR3 contains 16 residues. Germline V lookup: CDR1 MNHNS, CDR2 SASEGT. The germline V and J ends were trimmed by 1 base and 4 bases, with 16 bases remaining between them. This chain's CDR3 is CASSEVPWGDTYGYTF. The CDR3 nucleotides read TGTGCCAGCAGTGAAGTCCCCTGGGGGGATACCTATGGCTACACCTTC.

This sequence joins TRBV13 and TRBJ1-2; no definite D call. The CDR3 runs 12 residues. Trimming stripped 1 base from V and 8 bases from J, with 8 bases between. Per the germline V gene, CDR1 is PRHDT and CDR2 is FYEKMQ (reference sequence). The CDR3 is CASSLEPQGYTF. For the CDR3, the DNA is TGTGCCAGCAGCTTAGAGCCACAGGGCTACACCTTC. Using reference TRBV13 and TRBJ1-2 for the parts outside the CDR3, the full variable domain is AAGVIQSPRHLIKEKRETATLKCYPIPRHDTVYWYQQGPGQDPQFLISFYEKMQSDKGSIPDRFSAQQFSDYHSELNMSSLELGDSALYFCASSLEPQGYTFGSGTRLTVV.

The DNA for the CDR3 is TGCAGCGTTGTGGACAGGAACACTGAAGCTTTCTTT. It translates to CSVVDRNTEAFF. The chain employs TRBV29-1 and TRBJ1-1, with D perhaps matching TRBD1 (6 bases). Germline CDR1 SQVTM, CDR2 ANQGSEA. V lost 4 bases and J lost 1, with 7 bases in between. The CDR3 extends over 12 amino acids.

On this clone: An end of the junction does not agree with germline; a read error may underlie this. This chain links TRBV7-2 with TRBJ2-1; 11 positions match TRBD2. The CDR3 extends over 15 amino acids. Germline CDR1 reads SGHTA; CDR2 reads FQGNSA. The CDR3 protein is CASRLAGGIYNEQFF. The CDR3 DNA is TGTGCCAGCAGATTAGCGGGGGGGATTTACAATGAGCAGTTCTTC.

The V call is TRBV11-3, the J call TRBJ1-1, with D maybe TRBD1 (6 bases). The V and J ends lost 1 base and 1 base respectively, with 10 bases between them. The CDR3 runs to 15 residues. Germline V CDR1 and CDR2: SGHNT, YENEEA. CDR3 amino acids: CASSLGGTSNTEAFF. The CDR3 nucleotides read TGTGCCAGCAGCTTAGGAGGGACATCGAACACTGAAGCTTTCTTT.

The V call is TRBV5-1, the J call TRBJ2-5, with 12 bases fitting TRBD2. Per the germline V gene, CDR1 is SGHRS and CDR2 is YFSETQ. The J segment lost 3 bases and the V segment lost 4 bases, leaving 7 bases of the junction unmatched. CDR3 length: 16 residues. CDR3 sequence (DNA): TGCGCCAGCAGCGTTGGTGGACTAGCGGGGAAAGAGACCCAGTACTTC. Its translation is CASSVGGLAGKETQYF. Variable domain in full (rest from reference TRBV5-1 and TRBJ2-5): KAGVTQTPRYLIKTRGQQVTLSCSPISGHRSVSWYQQTPGQGLQFLFEYFSETQRNKGNFPGRFSGRQFSNSRSEMNVSTLELGDSALYLCASSVGGLAGKETQYFGPGTRLLVL.

The V gene is TRBV5-1, the J gene TRBJ2-1; D remains ambiguous. Germline loops: CDR1 SGHRS, CDR2 YFSETQ. With 2 bases removed from V and 0 bases from J, the gap between germline ends came to 15 bases. The CDR3 spans 17 residues. The CDR3 is CASSFRAFSDSYNEQFF. CDR3 DNA sequence: TGCGCCAGCAGCTTCAGAGCGTTCAGCGACTCCTACAATGAGCAGTTCTTC.

This chain uses TRBV18 with TRBJ1-1; 8 nucleotides match TRBD1. The CDR3 totals 14 residues. Germline CDR1 reads KGHSH; CDR2 reads LQKENI. Trimming removed 3 bases from V and 4 bases from J; junction bases left unmatched: 4. CDR3 amino acids: CASSPGQVGTEAFF. The CDR3 bases are TGTGCCAGCTCACCGGGACAGGTGGGCACTGAAGCTTTCTTT.

The chain recombines TRBV19 with TRBJ1-6; D remains ambiguous. V was pared by 4 bases and J by 7 bases, with 11 bases between. This CDR3 is 14 amino acids long. Germline V CDR1 and CDR2: LNHDA, SQIVND (reference sequence). CDR3 protein: CASSTAGKNSPLHF. The CDR3 DNA reads TGTGCCAGTAGTACTGCCGGGAAGAATTCACCCCTCCACTTT.

A single count supports this clone. The CDR3 spells CATGRTTIEQFF. CDR3 nucleotides: TGTGCAACGGGGAGAACTACAATCGAGCAGTTCTTC. The J gene is TRBJ2-1, the V gene TRBV2, with D perhaps matching TRBD2 (5 bases). Germline V lookup: CDR1 SNHLY, CDR2 FYNNEI. The CDR3 contains 12 residues. The full variable domain, rest sourced from reference TRBV2 and TRBJ2-1, is EPEVTQTPSHQVTQMGQEVILRCVPISNHLYFYWYRQILGQKVEFLVSFYNNEISEKSEIFDDQFSVERPDGSNFTLKIRSTKLEDSAMYFCATGRTTIEQFFGPGTRLTVL.

The chain is built from TRBV7-6 and TRBJ2-4; D is perhaps TRBD2 (6 bases). The V gene lost 5 bases and the J gene lost 5 bases, with 13 bases spanning the gap. Germline V gene data show CDR1 as SGHVS and CDR2 as FNYEAQ. This CDR3 contains 14 residues. CDR3 loop: CASSTPGDQNIQYF. The CDR3 DNA reads TGTGCCAGCAGCACGCCGGGGGATCAAAACATTCAGTACTTC.

This clone was counted a few times. The chain combines TRBV18 with TRBJ1-1, with a weak D call TRBD1 (6 bases). Trimming cost V 4 bases and J 3 bases, with 12 bases left between them. This CDR3 region has 14 residues. Germline lookup yields CDR1 KGHSH and CDR2 LQKENI. CDR3 region: CASSRGQRDTEAFF. DNA for the CDR3: TGTGCCAGCTCACGGGGGCAAAGGGACACTGAAGCTTTCTTT.

The CDR3 protein is CASSLDSGQGIEAFF. Written as DNA, the CDR3 is TGTGCCAGCAGCTTAGATTCGGGGCAGGGGATTGAAGCTTTCTTT. The chain has TRBV11-2 and TRBJ1-1; D possibly corresponds to TRBD1 (6 bases). CDR3 length: 15 residues. CDR1 is SGHAT and CDR2 is FQNNGV in the germline V gene. Trimming removed 0 bases from V and 7 bases from J, with 15 bases in between.

The CDR3 loop is CASSFASGGAFNEQFF. DNA of the CDR3: TGTGCCAGCAGTTTTGCTAGCGGGGGGGCTTTCAATGAGCAGTTCTTC. V usage is TRBV28 and J usage is TRBJ2-1; 12 nucleotides match TRBD2. The CDR3 consists of 16 residues. The germline V gene has CDR1 MDHEN and CDR2 SYDVKM. V dropped 3 bases and J dropped 6; count of bases not matched to a gene: 6.

The chain's CDR3 is CASSSPGLQETQYF. The DNA for the CDR3 is TGTGCCAGCAGCTCACCGGGACTTCAAGAGACCCAGTACTTC. The J gene is TRBJ2-5, the V gene TRBV7-2; a weak D match, TRBD2 (6 bases). From germline, CDR1 is SGHTA and CDR2 FQGNSA. CDR3 length: 14 amino acids. Trimming pared 4 bases from V and 2 bases from J, leaving 11 bases between.

The V gene is TRBV5-1, the J gene TRBJ1-6, with a weak D call TRBD1 (5 bases). V lost 2 bases to trimming and J lost 9 bases, with 15 bases between them. Germline V CDR1 and CDR2: SGHRS, YFSETQ. The CDR3 extends over 15 amino acids. The CDR3 sequence is CASSFQGLIGSPLHF. For the CDR3, the DNA is TGCGCCAGCAGCTTTCAGGGACTAATCGGTTCACCCCTCCACTTT.

V usage is TRBV5-1 and J usage is TRBJ1-1, with D possibly TRBD1 on 5 matching bases. The CDR3 contains 15 residues. V was shortened by 0 bases and J by 4 bases, with 13 bases between the two germline ends. Germline assignment: CDR1 SGHRS and CDR2 YFSETQ. The CDR3 nucleotides read TGCGCCAGCAGCTTGGGGCCGGGGGGGGTCACTGAAGCTTTCTTT. This translates into CASSLGPGGVTEAFF.